The 30 T cell receptor beta chains presented below share a single source sample, sequenced in a study of blood T cell repertoires in COVID-19. The table came from immunoSEQ multiplex PCR; TCRdb's copy has only in-frame clones and leaves some out. Of more than 95,000 clones detected, roughly 88% appear once; the ten largest clones hold less than 8%. The sample was peripheral blood. Receptors originate from a man aged 45 to 65 with acute or convalescent COVID-19.

The CDR3 bases are TGTGCCAGCAGTTCCATTCCTGGACTAGCGCCCGGGGAGCTGTTTTTT. Translated, it gives CASSSIPGLAPGELFF. The chain recombines TRBV6-2 or TRBV6-3 with TRBJ2-2; 9 positions agree with TRBD2. Looked up from germline, CDR1 is MNHEY and CDR2 is SVGEGT. Germline trimming cut 4 bases from V and 6 bases from J; bases unmatched to any gene: 9. This CDR3 has 16 residues.

This clone showed up just once. This rearrangement joins TRBV25-1 to TRBJ1-1; TRBD1 is a possible D gene (6 bases). Germline V gene lookup returns CDR1 MGHDK and CDR2 SYGVNS. CDR3 length: 14 residues. Trimming removed 2 bases at V and 4 bases at J, with 11 bases between. For the CDR3, the DNA is TGTGCCAGCAGTGAACGGGGGGCCGGCACTGAAGCTTTCTTT. Protein product: CASSERGAGTEAFF. Full variable domain (outside the CDR3, taken from reference TRBV25-1 and TRBJ1-1): EADIYQTPRYLVIGTGKKITLECSQTMGHDKMYWYQQDPGMELHLIHYSYGVNSTEKGDLSSESTVSRIRTEHFPLTLESARPSHTSQYLCASSERGAGTEAFFGQGTRLTVV.

The rearrangement links TRBV19 to TRBJ2-5; TRBD1 matches at 7 bases. CDR1 is LNHDA, CDR2 SQIVND, per germline (reference sequence). V shed 3 bases, J shed 4 bases, and the junction held 14 bases outside the gene matches. The CDR3 extends over 17 amino acids. The CDR3 DNA reads as TGTGCCAGTAGTATTGTCCGGACGCCAGGGACAGTAGAGACCCAGTACTTC. It is translated as CASSIVRTPGTVETQYF.

CDR3 coding DNA: TGTGCCAGCAGCCCCTCGGGACTAGCGGGTTACAATGAGCAGTTCTTC. Amino acids: CASSPSGLAGYNEQFF. The chain recombines TRBV14 with TRBJ2-1; 12 bases are shared with TRBD2. V dropped 4 bases and J dropped 4; count of bases not matched to a gene: 5. CDR1 is SGHDN, CDR2 FVKESK, per germline. The CDR3 has 16 residues.

This clone was recorded a few times. J is TRBJ1-4 and V is TRBV15; D perhaps matches TRBD1 (6 bases). CDR1 and CDR2 (germline): LNHNV, YYDKDF (reference sequence). The CDR3 has 14 amino acids. Trimming stripped 5 bases from V and 2 bases from J, with 9 bases between. CDR3 in DNA: TGTGCCACCAGCGGGGGCGGGACTAATGAAAAACTGTTTTTT. This encodes CATSGGGTNEKLFF.

The chain couples TRBV7-9 to TRBJ2-1; D remains unclear. Germline lookup yields CDR1 SEHNR and CDR2 FQNEAQ (reference sequence). The CDR3 runs to 16 residues. V was cut by 5 bases and J by 0 bases, with 14 bases left in between. The CDR3 region is CASSARGSSSYNEQFF. The DNA for the CDR3 is TGTGCCAGCAGCGCGAGAGGTTCTAGCTCCTACAATGAGCAGTTCTTC.

The chain is built from TRBV27 and TRBJ2-1; 9 bases are a match to TRBD2. V gave up 7 bases and J gave up 4 bases; unmatched junction bases: 11. CDR1 is MNHEY and CDR2 is SMNVEV in the germline V gene (reference sequence). CDR3 length: 16 amino acids. As DNA, the CDR3 is TGTGCCAGCACCAAAGGAGGCGGGAGGGCGTACAATGAGCAGTTCTTC. Translated, it gives CASTKGGGRAYNEQFF.

The genes are TRBV29-1 and TRBJ2-5; TRBD2 might be the D (6 bases). V was shortened by 4 bases and J by 2 bases, with 11 bases between the two germline ends. CDR3 length equals 13 residues. CDR1 is SQVTM, CDR2 ANQGSEA, per germline. The CDR3 region is CSVGDWKQETQYF. The CDR3 DNA sequence: TGCAGCGTTGGGGACTGGAAACAAGAGACCCAGTACTTC.

The chain combines TRBV11-3 with TRBJ1-5; D ambiguous. The CDR3 length is 15 residues. Germline CDR1 SGHNT, CDR2 YENEEA. V lost 2 bases and J lost 3, with 11 bases in between. CDR3 DNA sequence: TGTGCCAGCAGCTTAATGAGGGAAGACAATCAGCCCCAGCATTTT. Translated, it gives CASSLMREDNQPQHF.

The J gene is TRBJ1-1, the V gene TRBV7-2; no clear D gene. Germline loops: CDR1 SGHTA, CDR2 FQGNSA. The CDR3 extends over 15 amino acids. V lost 6 bases and J 0 bases, leaving 14 bases between the germline ends. The CDR3, as DNA: TGTGCCAGCAGGGATCAGGTTTCCATGAACACTGAAGCTTTCTTT. The encoded protein is CASRDQVSMNTEAFF.

The genes are TRBV4-1 and TRBJ2-7; 7 bases match TRBD2. The CDR3 extends over 19 amino acids. Germline trimming cut 0 bases from V and 4 bases from J; bases unmatched to any gene: 18. CDR1 and CDR2 from the germline V gene are MGHRA and YSYEKL. The CDR3 sequence: CASSQESTPGGTLRYEQYF. In DNA form, the CDR3 reads TGCGCCAGCAGCCAAGAGTCGACCCCCGGGGGGACCCTACGATACGAGCAGTACTTC.

This sequence joins TRBV5-1 and TRBJ2-7; D is perhaps TRBD1 (6 bases). The CDR3 length is 16 residues. Trimming left V 0 bases short and J 3 bases short, with 16 bases between. Per germline, CDR1 SGHRS and CDR2 YFSETQ. CDR3 loop: CASSLEGGGRGYEQYF. The CDR3 DNA reads TGCGCCAGCAGCTTGGAGGGTGGCGGCAGGGGCTACGAGCAGTACTTC.

The chain combines TRBV9 with TRBJ2-3; D is unresolved. Germline V gives CDR1 SGDLS, CDR2 YYNGEE. Trimming cost V 3 bases and J 0 bases, with 11 bases left between them. CDR3 length: 15 residues. The CDR3 sequence: CASSDTDSSTDTQYF. CDR3 bases: TGTGCCAGCAGCGACACCGATTCTAGCACAGATACGCAGTATTTT.

J is TRBJ2-5 and V is TRBV7-2; 7 bases line up with TRBD1. V gave up 2 bases and J gave up 3 bases; unmatched junction bases: 9. The CDR3 sequence is 16 residues long. Germline CDR1 SGHTA, CDR2 FQGNSA. Here the CDR3 DNA reads TGTGCCAGCAGCTTATCCCAAAGGGGGCGCAAAGAGACCCAGTACTTC. It translates to CASSLSQRGRKETQYF.

The chain links TRBV28 to TRBJ1-5; a possible D gene is TRBD1 (6 bases). Germline-derived CDR1 and CDR2 are MDHEN and SYDVKM. This CDR3 has 15 residues. V lost 6 bases and J lost 9, with 21 bases in between. This CDR3 is CASSLDPYTGTPQHF. CDR3 in DNA: TGTGCCAGCAGCTTAGACCCATATACAGGGACGCCCCAGCATTTT.

This chain uses TRBV7-2 with TRBJ2-5; D may be TRBD1 (6 bases). V dropped 0 bases and J dropped 5 bases, with 13 bases sitting between them. The germline V gene encodes CDR1 SGHTA and CDR2 FQGNSA. The CDR3 contains 15 residues. CDR3 in DNA: TGTGCCAGCAGCTTAGCATCACAGGGCCAGGAGACCCAGTACTTC. Protein: CASSLASQGQETQYF.

The chain combines TRBV20-1 with TRBJ1-1; 9 nucleotides match TRBD1. Germline V gene data show CDR1 as DFQATT and CDR2 as SNEGSKA (reference sequence). The V gene end was trimmed by 3 bases and the J gene end by 4 bases; junction bases not matched to a gene: 9. This CDR3 has 15 residues. Here the CDR3 DNA reads TGCAGTGCTAGTTCACAGGGGGCGGGGGGCACTGAAGCTTTCTTT. Protein product: CSASSQGAGGTEAFF.

The chain employs TRBV7-2 and TRBJ2-2, with 12 bases aligning to TRBD2. CDR1 is SGHTA, CDR2 FQGNSA, per germline. The CDR3 runs to 17 residues. V trimming: 2 bases; J trimming: 5 bases; junction bases outside the gene matches: 6. The CDR3, as DNA: TGTGCCAGCAGCTTACTAGCGGGAGGGGCGGTTACCGGGGAGCTGTTTTTT. Translation gives CASSLLAGGAVTGELFF.

Concerning this clone: Different DNA sequences within this sample yield the same CDR3. The chain has TRBV19 and TRBJ2-6; unclear D gene. This CDR3 spans 13 amino acids. From germline, CDR1 is LNHDA and CDR2 SQIVND (reference sequence). The germline V and J ends were trimmed by 6 bases and 0 bases, with 3 bases remaining between them. This CDR3 reads CASRSSGANVLTF. In DNA form, the CDR3 reads TGTGCCAGTAGGAGCTCTGGGGCCAACGTCCTGACTTTC. Combining the CDR3 with reference TRBV19 and TRBJ2-6 gives the whole variable domain DGGITQSPKYLFRKEGQNVTLSCEQNLNHDAMYWYRQDPGQGLRLIYYSQIVNDFQKGDIAEGYSVSREKKESFPLTVTSAQKNPTAFYLCASRSSGANVLTFGAGSRLTVL.

This chain joins TRBV27 and TRBJ1-6; the match to TRBD1 covers 7 bases. The CDR3 is 14 amino acids. The V gene end was trimmed by 3 bases and the J gene end by 9 bases; junction bases not matched to a gene: 5. The V gene's germline CDR1 is MNHEY and CDR2 SMNVEV (reference sequence). The CDR3 here is CASSFDRVGSPLHF. The CDR3 DNA is TGTGCCAGCAGTTTTGACAGGGTGGGTTCACCCCTCCACTTT.

The J gene is TRBJ2-3, the V gene TRBV6-5; 10 nucleotides line up with TRBD1. The V and J ends lost 10 bases and 1 base, in that order; junction bases with no gene match: 5. CDR3 size: 14 residues. The V gene's germline CDR1 is MNHEY and CDR2 SVGAGI. DNA of the CDR3: TGTGCCACCTGGGGGACAGGGGGCACAGATACGCAGTATTTT. It is translated as CATWGTGGTDTQYF.

The gene calls are TRBV5-5 and TRBJ1-1; 7 bases line up with TRBD1. Germline loops: CDR1 SGHKS, CDR2 YYEKEE (reference sequence). CDR3 length: 15 residues. The ends lost 3 bases at V and 1 base at J; junction bases unmatched: 6. In nucleotides, the CDR3 is TGTGCCAGCAGCTATTCAGGGGGATGGAACACTGAAGCTTTCTTT. Residues: CASSYSGGWNTEAFF.

The genes are TRBV5-1 and TRBJ2-4; no clear D gene. The CDR3 runs 17 residues. V lost 0 bases to trimming and J lost 0 bases, with 13 bases between them. The germline V gene encodes CDR1 SGHRS and CDR2 YFSETQ. CDR3 nucleotide sequence: TGCGCCAGCAGCTTGGAATACGGGTCCCAAGCCAAAAACATTCAGTACTTC. Amino acids: CASSLEYGSQAKNIQYF.

The rearrangement links TRBV6-5 to TRBJ2-7; 11 nucleotides match TRBD1. This CDR3 has 15 amino acids. V dropped 4 bases and J dropped 1; count of bases not matched to a gene: 3. Germline V gene sequence: CDR1 MNHEY, CDR2 SVGAGI. The CDR3: CASSSRDRGSYEQYF. In DNA form, the CDR3 reads TGTGCCAGCAGTTCCCGGGACAGGGGGTCCTACGAGCAGTACTTC.

Remarks on this clone: The junction departs from the called germline gene at one end, perhaps through a read error. The rearrangement links TRBV2 to TRBJ1-2; 9 nucleotides align to TRBD1. Per the germline V gene, CDR1 is SNHLY and CDR2 is FYNNEI. This CDR3 is built from 14 residues. The CDR3 bases are TGTGCCAGCAGGGAAGGACAGGGGAACTATGGCTACACCTTC. Its protein product is CASREGQGNYGYTF.

This clone came up a few times. CDR3 protein: CASSESWGGRHTGELFF. The CDR3 DNA follows: TGTGCCAGTAGCGAAAGCTGGGGGGGACGACACACCGGGGAGCTGTTTTTT. The V and J genes are TRBV19 and TRBJ2-2, with 7 bases identical to TRBD2. V shed 6 bases and J 3 bases; nucleotides not matched to a gene: 13. Germline V lookup: CDR1 LNHDA, CDR2 SQIVND (reference sequence). CDR3 length: 17 residues.

V is TRBV27 and J is TRBJ1-2; maybe TRBD1 (5 bases). V lost 3 bases, J lost 8 bases, and 13 bases lay in between. Per germline, CDR1 MNHEY and CDR2 SMNVEV (reference sequence). This CDR3 is built from 13 residues. The CDR3, as DNA: TGTGCCAGCAGTTTCCGGCAGGGTCAGGGCTACACCTTC. This encodes CASSFRQGQGYTF.

This clone occurred many times. This chain uses TRBV10-3 with TRBJ1-2; 9 bases line up with TRBD1. The V segment lost 10 bases and the J segment 3 bases; nucleotides outside the gene matches: 6. The CDR3 loop spans 13 amino acids. CDR1 and CDR2 from the germline V gene are ENHRY and SYGVKD. This CDR3 reads CANSGQGDYGYTF. In DNA, the CDR3 is TGTGCCAACTCGGGACAGGGAGACTATGGCTACACCTTC.

This clone was counted between two and nine times. The chain joins TRBV19 to TRBJ2-2; TRBD1 agrees at 7 bases. This CDR3 spans 14 amino acids. Trimming cost V 4 bases and J 4 bases; bases outside gene matches: 3. The germline V gene has CDR1 LNHDA and CDR2 SQIVND (reference sequence). The DNA of the CDR3 is TGTGCCAGTAGTAGGACAGGTAGCACCGGGGAGCTGTTTTTT. This encodes CASSRTGSTGELFF.

The rearrangement links TRBV6-6 to TRBJ1-6; D remains unclear. V was shortened by 5 bases and J by 3 bases, with 8 bases between the two germline ends. The germline V gene has CDR1 MNHNY and CDR2 SVGAGI (reference sequence). The CDR3 runs to 14 residues. CDR3 residues: CASSAQLYNSPLHF. As DNA, the CDR3 is TGTGCCAGCAGTGCACAGCTCTATAATTCACCCCTCCACTTT.